A single sample gave rise to the 11 T cell receptor beta chains below, sequenced in a study of CD8 T cells in Susac syndrome. Reverse transcription of about 0.5 to 1 ug RNA was carried out with random hexamers. TCRdb passed the immunoSEQ multiplex PCR reads through MiXCR, listing each CDR3 protein once. The data show about 70,000 distinct CDR3 sequences, over 90% seen once. Sequencing was done on a sample of CD4+ T cells from PBMCs. The source is a human donor with multiple sclerosis.

The V gene is TRBV20-1, the J gene TRBJ1-1, with D hard to call. Germline values: CDR1 DFQATT, CDR2 SNEGSKA (reference sequence). The CDR3 runs to 12 residues. Trimming cost V 6 bases and J 8 bases, with 16 bases left between them. The CDR3 DNA reads TGCAGTGCCCCCGACCGAGGGAGAGAAGCTTTCTTT. Its translation is CSAPDRGREAFF.

This chain links TRBV5-1 with TRBJ2-5; 8 bases align to TRBD1. The V gene end was trimmed by 0 bases and the J gene end by 5 bases; junction bases not matched to a gene: 3. Germline CDR1 reads SGHRS; CDR2 reads YFSETQ. The CDR3 sequence is 14 residues long. The CDR3, as DNA: TGCGCCAGCAGCTTGGGGACAGGGTTGGAGACCCAGTACTTC. Residues: CASSLGTGLETQYF.

The J gene is TRBJ1-1, the V gene TRBV12-3 or TRBV12-4; D not certain. V was clipped by 2 bases and J by 5 bases, with 9 bases between them. The CDR3 contains 13 residues. CDR3 in DNA: TGTGCCAGCAGTTTAAATGGAGGGACTGAAGCTTTCTTT. It codes for CASSLNGGTEAFF.

V and J are TRBV7-9 and TRBJ1-2, with D possibly matching TRBD1 (6 bases). The V and J ends lost 5 bases and 8 bases respectively, with 12 bases between them. The CDR3 runs to 12 residues. In germline, CDR1 is SEHNR, CDR2 FQNEAQ (reference sequence). This CDR3 is CASSLDRNGYTF. DNA for the CDR3: TGTGCCAGCAGCCTAGACAGGAACGGCTACACCTTC.

The V and J genes are TRBV12-3 or TRBV12-4 and TRBJ1-5; possibly TRBD1 for D (5 bases). The CDR3 runs 14 residues. With 6 bases removed from V and 4 bases from J, the gap between germline ends came to 13 bases. This CDR3 is CASSPAQGNQPQHF. DNA of the CDR3: TGTGCCAGCAGCCCCGCGCAGGGTAATCAGCCCCAGCATTTT.

V and J are TRBV12-3 or TRBV12-4 and TRBJ2-7, with D perhaps matching TRBD1 (8 bases). Trimming removed 2 bases from V and 3 bases from J, with 23 bases in between. This CDR3 comprises 18 residues. The CDR3 sequence is CASSLMRGTGTRRYEQYF. CDR3 in DNA: TGTGCCAGCAGTTTAATGCGGGGGACAGGTACGCGACGCTACGAGCAGTACTTC.

The chain links TRBV29-1 to TRBJ2-1, with a possible D match to TRBD2 (6 bases). From germline, CDR1 is SQVTM and CDR2 ANQGSEA. V lost 6 bases and J 15 bases, leaving 24 bases between the germline ends. CDR3 length: 13 residues. This CDR3 is CSVSSSRDWTLFF. Here the CDR3 DNA reads TGCAGCGTCTCCTCCTCCCGGGACTGGACGTTGTTCTTC.

The chain links TRBV12-3 or TRBV12-4 to TRBJ2-3; the D gene is possibly TRBD2 (6 bases). The CDR3 contains 14 residues. V gave up 5 bases and J gave up 9 bases, with 18 bases separating them. In DNA, the CDR3 is TGTGCCAGCAGTGCCCGACTAGTCAGAGCGACGCAGTATTTT. Protein: CASSARLVRATQYF.

This rearrangement joins TRBV3-1 to TRBJ2-2; tentative D call: TRBD2 (6 bases). Per germline, CDR1 LGHDT and CDR2 YNNKEL (reference sequence). This CDR3 spans 14 amino acids. V lost 2 bases and J lost 8, with 12 bases in between. Written as DNA, the CDR3 is TGTGCCAGCAGCCAACGGGACTTTTTTGGGGAGCTGTTTTTT. As protein: CASSQRDFFGELFF.

The V and J genes are TRBV7-2 and TRBJ2-7; 7 bases are a match to TRBD2. The germline V gene has CDR1 SGHTA and CDR2 FQGNSA. The CDR3 contains 15 residues. V was pared by 3 bases and J by 1 base, with 6 bases of the junction left unmatched. The CDR3 is CASSLGSGASYEQYF. As DNA, the CDR3 is TGTGCCAGCAGCTTGGGGAGCGGGGCGTCCTACGAGCAGTACTTC.

This sequence joins TRBV20-1 and TRBJ1-5; D is possibly TRBD1 (5 bases). The V gene lost 4 bases and the J gene lost 1 base, with 8 bases spanning the gap. CDR3 length equals 13 residues. From germline, CDR1 is DFQATT and CDR2 SNEGSKA (reference sequence). DNA of the CDR3: TGCAGTGCTACAGGGCCCAGCAATCAGCCCCAGCATTTT. Its translation: CSATGPSNQPQHF.